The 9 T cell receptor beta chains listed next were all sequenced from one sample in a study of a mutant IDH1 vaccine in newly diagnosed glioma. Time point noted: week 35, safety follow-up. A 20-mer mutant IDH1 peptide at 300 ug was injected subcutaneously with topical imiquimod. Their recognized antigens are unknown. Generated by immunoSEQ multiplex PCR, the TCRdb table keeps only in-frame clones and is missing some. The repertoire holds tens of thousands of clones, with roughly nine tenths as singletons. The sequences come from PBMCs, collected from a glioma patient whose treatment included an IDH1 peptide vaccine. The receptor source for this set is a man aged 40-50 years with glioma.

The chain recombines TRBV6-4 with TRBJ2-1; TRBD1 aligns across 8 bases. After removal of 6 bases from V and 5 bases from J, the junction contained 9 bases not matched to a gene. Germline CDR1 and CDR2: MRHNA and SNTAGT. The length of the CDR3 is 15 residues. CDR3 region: CASSTGTGRHNEQFF. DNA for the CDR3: TGTGCCAGCAGCACCGGGACAGGAAGACACAATGAGCAGTTCTTC.

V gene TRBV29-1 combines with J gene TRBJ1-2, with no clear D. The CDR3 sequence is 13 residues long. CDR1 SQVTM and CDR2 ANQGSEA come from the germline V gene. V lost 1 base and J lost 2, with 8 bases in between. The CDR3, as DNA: TGCAGCGTTGAAGTCTTTGTCAACTATGGCTACACCTTC. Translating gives CSVEVFVNYGYTF. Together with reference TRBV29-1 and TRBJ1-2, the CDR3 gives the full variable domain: SAVISQKPSRDICQRGTSLTIQCQVDSQVTMMFWYRQQPGQSLTLIATANQGSEATYESGFVIDKFPISRPNLTFSTLTVSNMSPEDSSIYLCSVEVFVNYGYTFGSGTRLTVV.

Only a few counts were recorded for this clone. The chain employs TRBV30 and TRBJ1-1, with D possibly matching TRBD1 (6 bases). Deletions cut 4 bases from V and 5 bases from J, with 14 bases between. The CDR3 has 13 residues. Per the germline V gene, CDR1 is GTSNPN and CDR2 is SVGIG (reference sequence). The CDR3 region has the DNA TGTGCCTGGACTAAAAGAGGGGGGACTGAAGCTTTCTTT. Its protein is CAWTKRGGTEAFF.

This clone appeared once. The CDR3 nucleotides read TGTGCCAGCAGTTATCCACGGGGCATGAACACTGAAGCTTTCTTT. It encodes CASSYPRGMNTEAFF. This sequence joins TRBV6-6 and TRBJ1-1; D is possibly TRBD1 (5 bases). Trimming removed 3 bases from V and 0 bases from J, with 11 bases in between. CDR1 and CDR2 (germline): MNHNY, SVGAGI (reference sequence). The CDR3 extends over 15 amino acids.

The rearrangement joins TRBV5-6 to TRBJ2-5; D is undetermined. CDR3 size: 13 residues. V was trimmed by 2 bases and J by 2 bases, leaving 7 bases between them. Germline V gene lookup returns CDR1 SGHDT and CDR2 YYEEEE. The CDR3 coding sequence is TGTGCCAGCAGCTTCTTCACGCAAGAGACCCAGTACTTC. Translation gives CASSFFTQETQYF.

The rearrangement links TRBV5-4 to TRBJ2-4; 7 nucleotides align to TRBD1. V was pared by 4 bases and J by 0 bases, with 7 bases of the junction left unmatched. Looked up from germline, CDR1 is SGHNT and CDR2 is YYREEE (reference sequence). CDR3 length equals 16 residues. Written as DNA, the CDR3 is TGTGCCAGCAGCCTCCGGGACAGTTTAGCCAAAAACATTCAGTACTTC. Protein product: CASSLRDSLAKNIQYF.

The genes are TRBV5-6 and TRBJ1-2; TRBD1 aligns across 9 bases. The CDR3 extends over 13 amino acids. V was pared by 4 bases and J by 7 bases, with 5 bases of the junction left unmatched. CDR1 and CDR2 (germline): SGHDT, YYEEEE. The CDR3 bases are TGTGCCAGCAGCAGGGACAGGGTCGGTGGCTACACCTTC. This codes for CASSRDRVGGYTF.

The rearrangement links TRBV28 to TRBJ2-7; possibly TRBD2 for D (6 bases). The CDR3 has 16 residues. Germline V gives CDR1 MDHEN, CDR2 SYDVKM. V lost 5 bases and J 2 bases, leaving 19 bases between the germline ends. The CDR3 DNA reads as TGTGCCAGCAGTCCCATGAGTTTCAAGCGGGCCTACGAGCAGTACTTC. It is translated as CASSPMSFKRAYEQYF.

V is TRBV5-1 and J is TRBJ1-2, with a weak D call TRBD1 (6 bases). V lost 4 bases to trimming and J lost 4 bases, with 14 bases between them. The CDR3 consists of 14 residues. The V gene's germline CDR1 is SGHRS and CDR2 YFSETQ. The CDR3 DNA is TGCGCCAGCAGCCCTATGGGGGCAAGCTATGGCTACACCTTC. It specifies CASSPMGASYGYTF.